The rows below give T cell receptor beta chains drawn from one sample of a study of cytomegalovirus exposure and HLA in healthy donors. The data were produced by immunoSEQ multiplex PCR, yet TCRdb's version contains in-frame clones alone and is incomplete. The sample yields about 170,000 clones, of which the top ten take up roughly 1.3%. Sequencing input: PBMCs. These receptors all stem from an older woman in good health and CMV-seronegative. The CDR3 runs from the conserved cysteine through the conserved F or W.

V | CDR3
TRBV7-9 | CASSLAERGFEQFF
TRBV5-1 | CASSLGATEAFF
TRBV7-3 | CASSFDRGDTEAFF
TRBV6-5 | CASSYSSSVNEQFF
TRBV5-1 | CASSFREAYEQYF
TRBV7-7 | CASSPGTSGATQYF
TRBV7-8 | CASSLAHTGTSFLNEQFF
TRBV18 | CASSEDINQPQHF
TRBV10-3 | CAIGTELSYEQYF
TRBV6-1 | CASSRDRIEGYTF
TRBV7-3 | CASSSQGAPLTEAFF
TRBV5-1 | CASSLGLAGADTQYF
TRBV27 | CASSAPGQGADTQYF
TRBV9 | CASSPRQVGTEAFF
TRBV15 | CATSSPPQGQNGYTF
TRBV6-5 | CASRTRGGQPQHF
TRBV4-3 | CASTGGYNEQFF
TRBV7-9 | CASSPERTAMNYGYTF
TRBV7-9 | CASRQQGQGLQEQFF
TRBV5-1 | CASRQGDTDTQYF
TRBV5-1 | CASSLGVGQSTDTQYF
TRBV19 | CASGRDTQYF
TRBV28 | CASSSPYEQYF
TRBV10-3 | CAISGDRDSNQPQHF
TRBV19 | CASSKAGGEQYF
TRBV5-4 | CASSFPAAGGLEQFF
TRBV7-9 | CASSLYLTGGTYEQYF
TRBV7-6 | CASSLGASSYNEQFF
TRBV14 | CASSLDRNYGYTF
TRBV4-1 | CASSQGRGRDTEAFF
TRBV7-7 | CASSFSGRETQYF
TRBV5-4 | CASSLGGEETQYF
TRBV10-2 | CASSEALRAGNTIYF
TRBV9 | CASSVAARGDEQYF
TRBV6-4 | CASSGPGRETQYF
TRBV4-1 | CASSQVFRADGYTF
TRBV6-6 | CASSHGGGYQETQYF
TRBV2 | CASSDRGRNTEAFF
TRBV30 | CAWSVSRDTEAFF
TRBV9 | CASSEGLAVTGELFF
TRBV5-4 | CASSRDRDTGELFF
TRBV30 | CAWNYGGRGGYTF
TRBV10-1 | CASSRTGDTQYF
TRBV6-5 | CASGTANEKLFF
TRBV5-4 | CASRSTSGGGGTDTQYF
TRBV6-1 | CASSELDIGEKLFF
TRBV5-4 | CATTSGLLYNEQFF
TRBV2 | CASSMSGQLNEKLFF
TRBV11-2 | CASSFPGGGTQYF
TRBV5-1 | CASTASGRNTGELFF
TRBV11-2 | CASSRSGAGELFF
TRBV5-6 | CASSLAVQFLLYF
TRBV7-2 | CASSLALGGLYNEQFF
TRBV6-1 | CASRPEREGTYEQYF